These T cell receptor beta chains were read from a single sample in a study of CD8 T cells in Susac syndrome. MiXCR was run by TCRdb on the immunoSEQ multiplex PCR reads, yielding one entry per CDR3 protein. In the table there are 150,000 or so distinct CDR3 sequences, about 93% of which are singletons. The sequenced material came from CD4+ T cells from PBMCs. The receptor set was obtained from a human donor in good health. The CDR3 runs from the conserved cysteine through the conserved F or W. The order of the fields is CDR3 DNA, CDR3 protein, clone size, V gene, D gene, J gene. The D gene is left open where the match is weak. Clone size, where shown, is once, few, many, or a class for clones that have expanded.

cdr3_nt: TGCGCCAGCAGCGGGGTATGGACAGGGGATAATTCACCCCTCCACTTT
cdr3_aa: CASSGVWTGDNSPLHF
clone_size: once
v_call: TRBV4-1
d_call: TRBD1
j_call: TRBJ1-6

cdr3_nt: TGCAGTGCTAGCACACCGAGGGTCACAGATACGCAGTATTTT
cdr3_aa: CSASTPRVTDTQYF
clone_size: -
v_call: TRBV20-1
d_call: -
j_call: TRBJ2-3

cdr3_nt: TGTGCCAGCAGCCCGACAGCGAGCTCTGGAAACACCATATATTTT
cdr3_aa: CASSPTASSGNTIYF
clone_size: -
v_call: TRBV3-1
d_call: -
j_call: TRBJ1-3

cdr3_nt: TGCAGCGTTGGGACAGGGCTCGGAAACACCATATATTTT
cdr3_aa: CSVGTGLGNTIYF
clone_size: once
v_call: TRBV29-1
d_call: TRBD1
j_call: TRBJ1-3

cdr3_nt: TGTGCCAGTAGTATCGTGGGGTTGGCTATGGGGGGCACTGAAGCTTTCTTT
cdr3_aa: CASSIVGLAMGGTEAFF
clone_size: -
v_call: TRBV19
d_call: -
j_call: TRBJ1-1

cdr3_nt: TGTGCCTGGAGCCCGGGGAGCGGGGTAAGAGAGACCCAGTACTTC
cdr3_aa: CAWSPGSGVRETQYF
clone_size: -
v_call: TRBV30
d_call: TRBD2
j_call: TRBJ2-5

cdr3_nt: TGTGCCAGCAGTTTTTTATCTTTCGGGACTGAAGCTTTCTTT
cdr3_aa: CASSFLSFGTEAFF
clone_size: -
v_call: TRBV27
d_call: -
j_call: TRBJ1-1

cdr3_nt: TGTGCTAGTGGTCCCCAGGGGGGAGATACGCAGTATTTT
cdr3_aa: CASGPQGGDTQYF
clone_size: -
v_call: TRBV12-5
d_call: -
j_call: TRBJ2-3

cdr3_nt: TGTGCCAGCAGTGGGGCAGGGTCGAATTCACCCCTCCACTTT
cdr3_aa: CASSGAGSNSPLHF
clone_size: -
v_call: TRBV2
d_call: -
j_call: TRBJ1-6

cdr3_nt: TGTGCCAGCAGCCAAGGGAAACTCTATGGCTACACCTTC
cdr3_aa: CASSQGKLYGYTF
clone_size: once
v_call: TRBV14
d_call: -
j_call: TRBJ1-2

cdr3_nt: TGCGCCAGCCGGAAACAGGGATATGATGAGCAGTTCTTC
cdr3_aa: CASRKQGYDEQFF
clone_size: once
v_call: TRBV4-1
d_call: -
j_call: TRBJ2-1

cdr3_nt: TGTGCCAGCAGAGACACAGATACGCAGTATTTT
cdr3_aa: CASRDTDTQYF
clone_size: -
v_call: TRBV25-1
d_call: -
j_call: TRBJ2-3

cdr3_nt: TGCAGCTTCACCTGGGACATCGATGCGCCCCAGCATTTT
cdr3_aa: CSFTWDIDAPQHF
clone_size: -
v_call: TRBV29-1
d_call: -
j_call: TRBJ1-5

cdr3_nt: TGCAGTGCTCGGGGGGGGACTAGCACAGATACGCAGTATTTT
cdr3_aa: CSARGGTSTDTQYF
clone_size: -
v_call: TRBV20-1
d_call: TRBD2
j_call: TRBJ2-3

cdr3_nt: TGTGCCAGCAGTGACGCTGCCCCAAAAGAGACCCAGTACTTC
cdr3_aa: CASSDAAPKETQYF
clone_size: -
v_call: TRBV6-2/TRBV6-3
d_call: -
j_call: TRBJ2-5

cdr3_nt: TGCGCCAGCAGTCAACGGGGACAGACTAACTACGAGCAGTACTTC
cdr3_aa: CASSQRGQTNYEQYF
clone_size: -
v_call: TRBV23-1
d_call: TRBD1
j_call: TRBJ2-7

cdr3_nt: TGTGCCAGCAGCCAAGCTGGGGCCAACGTCCTGACTTTC
cdr3_aa: CASSQAGANVLTF
clone_size: few
v_call: TRBV14
d_call: -
j_call: TRBJ2-6

cdr3_nt: TGTGCCAGCAGTGAACCCAGGGACACCTACGAGCAGTACTTC
cdr3_aa: CASSEPRDTYEQYF
clone_size: -
v_call: TRBV6-1
d_call: -
j_call: TRBJ2-7

cdr3_nt: TGTGCCAGCAGCCACGACAATAAGGAGACCCAGTACTTC
cdr3_aa: CASSHDNKETQYF
clone_size: -
v_call: TRBV7-2
d_call: -
j_call: TRBJ2-5

cdr3_nt: TGTGCCAGTAGTATAGAGGGGAGGGGCAATCAGCCCCAGCATTTT
cdr3_aa: CASSIEGRGNQPQHF
clone_size: -
v_call: TRBV19
d_call: -
j_call: TRBJ1-5

cdr3_nt: TGTGCCAGCAGCGCCCACTATGGCTACACCTTC
cdr3_aa: CASSAHYGYTF
clone_size: -
v_call: TRBV9
d_call: -
j_call: TRBJ1-2

cdr3_nt: TGTGCCAGCAGCCCCTGGCTAGTCGGCCAAGAGACCCAGTACTTC
cdr3_aa: CASSPWLVGQETQYF
clone_size: -
v_call: TRBV7-2
d_call: -
j_call: TRBJ2-5

cdr3_nt: TGTGCCAGCAGCTCTACGGGGGAGCCGAACACCGGGGAGCTGTTTTTT
cdr3_aa: CASSSTGEPNTGELFF
clone_size: once
v_call: TRBV7-6
d_call: -
j_call: TRBJ2-2

cdr3_nt: TGTGCCTCCGGGACAGGGGGCTCTGGGGCCAACGTCCTGACTTTC
cdr3_aa: CASGTGGSGANVLTF
clone_size: -
v_call: TRBV7-9
d_call: TRBD1
j_call: TRBJ2-6

cdr3_nt: TGCAGTGTGTTGAGAGCTTTTGAGAAAGGGCAGTTCTTC
cdr3_aa: CSVLRAFEKGQFF
clone_size: -
v_call: TRBV20-1
d_call: -
j_call: TRBJ2-1

cdr3_nt: TGTGCCAGCAGCTCCTGGGACGGAGAGAACACTGAAGCTTTCTTT
cdr3_aa: CASSSWDGENTEAFF
clone_size: -
v_call: TRBV7-9
d_call: -
j_call: TRBJ1-1

cdr3_nt: TGTGCCAGTAAAGCATCCGTGAATAACTATGGCTACACCTTC
cdr3_aa: CASKASVNNYGYTF
clone_size: -
v_call: TRBV19
d_call: -
j_call: TRBJ1-2

cdr3_nt: TGCAGTGCTCTCGCGCTCCCTAACTCCTACAATGAGCAGTTCTTC
cdr3_aa: CSALALPNSYNEQFF
clone_size: -
v_call: TRBV20-1
d_call: -
j_call: TRBJ2-1

cdr3_nt: TGTGCCACCAGGTTAACTTTCTTT
cdr3_aa: CATRLTFF
clone_size: -
v_call: TRBV24-1
d_call: -
j_call: TRBJ1-1

cdr3_nt: TGTGCCAGCAGCTTAACGACACAATACGAGCAGTACTTC
cdr3_aa: CASSLTTQYEQYF
clone_size: -
v_call: TRBV7-8
d_call: -
j_call: TRBJ2-7

cdr3_nt: TGTGCCAGCAGCCCGGGGGACTTACTGTCTGGGGCCAACGTCCTGACTTTC
cdr3_aa: CASSPGDLLSGANVLTF
clone_size: -
v_call: TRBV7-8
d_call: -
j_call: TRBJ2-6

cdr3_nt: TGTGCCACCAGCAGAGACCACACAGATACGCAGTATTTT
cdr3_aa: CATSRDHTDTQYF
clone_size: -
v_call: TRBV15
d_call: -
j_call: TRBJ2-3

cdr3_nt: TGTGCCAGCAGTTCCTACCCTACGGAAGGCTACACCTTC
cdr3_aa: CASSSYPTEGYTF
clone_size: -
v_call: TRBV12-3/TRBV12-4
d_call: -
j_call: TRBJ1-2

cdr3_nt: TGTGCCAGCAGCTACCCGACAGGGGATGCTTTCTTT
cdr3_aa: CASSYPTGDAFF
clone_size: -
v_call: TRBV7-2
d_call: TRBD1
j_call: TRBJ1-1

cdr3_nt: TGTGCCAGCGGGACGGGAATAGACAGGGCTGAAGCTTTCTTT
cdr3_aa: CASGTGIDRAEAFF
clone_size: -
v_call: TRBV3-1
d_call: TRBD1
j_call: TRBJ1-1

cdr3_nt: TGCAGTGCTAGTCCCAGGGAAGGCTACACCTTC
cdr3_aa: CSASPREGYTF
clone_size: -
v_call: TRBV20-1
d_call: -
j_call: TRBJ1-2

cdr3_nt: TGTGCCAGCTCAGCTACAAGGGATCTTGAAGCTTTCTTT
cdr3_aa: CASSATRDLEAFF
clone_size: once
v_call: TRBV18
d_call: -
j_call: TRBJ1-1

cdr3_nt: TGTGCCAGCAGCCCCGAGACAGGGGTAGGTTCACCCCTCCACTTT
cdr3_aa: CASSPETGVGSPLHF
clone_size: -
v_call: TRBV7-2
d_call: TRBD1
j_call: TRBJ1-6

cdr3_nt: TGCAGCGTTGGAGGGGGACAGATCTATGGCTACACCTTC
cdr3_aa: CSVGGGQIYGYTF
clone_size: -
v_call: TRBV29-1
d_call: TRBD1
j_call: TRBJ1-2

cdr3_nt: TGTGCCAGCAGCTTAGATAGGTTTACAGATACGCAGTATTTT
cdr3_aa: CASSLDRFTDTQYF
clone_size: -
v_call: TRBV7-2
d_call: -
j_call: TRBJ2-3

cdr3_nt: TGTGCCAGCAGCTTACAAGAGGGCGGCTATGGCTACACCTTC
cdr3_aa: CASSLQEGGYGYTF
clone_size: -
v_call: TRBV7-2
d_call: -
j_call: TRBJ1-2

cdr3_nt: TGTGCCAGTAGTCCCACAGGAAGCACCGATCTAGCCAAAAACATTCAGTACTTC
cdr3_aa: CASSPTGSTDLAKNIQYF
clone_size: -
v_call: TRBV19
d_call: -
j_call: TRBJ2-4

cdr3_nt: TGCAGCGTTGAGGACAGGGGCCATGGCTACACCTTC
cdr3_aa: CSVEDRGHGYTF
clone_size: -
v_call: TRBV29-1
d_call: TRBD1
j_call: TRBJ1-2

cdr3_nt: TGCGCCAGCAGCCGCCCCATGGGCGCAGATACGCAGTATTTT
cdr3_aa: CASSRPMGADTQYF
clone_size: -
v_call: TRBV4-1
d_call: -
j_call: TRBJ2-3

cdr3_nt: TGTGCCAGCAGGCAGGGGGCCGGCAATGAGCAGTTCTTC
cdr3_aa: CASRQGAGNEQFF
clone_size: -
v_call: TRBV7-2
d_call: TRBD1
j_call: TRBJ2-1

cdr3_nt: TGTGCCAGCAGGCGGACAGCCTACAATGAGCAGTTCTTC
cdr3_aa: CASRRTAYNEQFF
clone_size: -
v_call: TRBV27
d_call: -
j_call: TRBJ2-1

cdr3_nt: TGTGCCAGCAGTTCCTATAGTTCACCCCTCCACTTT
cdr3_aa: CASSSYSSPLHF
clone_size: -
v_call: TRBV12-3/TRBV12-4
d_call: -
j_call: TRBJ1-6

cdr3_nt: TGTGCCACCGGGGGGACCACCAAAAACATTCAGTACTTC
cdr3_aa: CATGGTTKNIQYF
clone_size: -
v_call: TRBV7-9
d_call: TRBD2
j_call: TRBJ2-4

cdr3_nt: TGCGCCAGCAGCCAACCCCCACGCGATCTCCGGAGGAATGAGCAGTTCTTC
cdr3_aa: CASSQPPRDLRRNEQFF
clone_size: -
v_call: TRBV4-1
d_call: -
j_call: TRBJ2-1